These 26 T cell receptor beta chains were all obtained from the same sample, sequenced in a study of cytomegalovirus exposure and HLA in healthy donors. With 60 Vbeta and 13 Jbeta primers, the PCR was carried out. The table came from immunoSEQ multiplex PCR; TCRdb's copy has only in-frame clones and leaves some out. Of 90,000 or so clones in the sample, about three quarters were seen once. Sequencing was performed on PBMCs. These receptors were collected from a woman in her forties or fifties in good health and CMV-seropositive.

This chain uses TRBV27 with TRBJ2-1, with a possible D match to TRBD1 (6 bases). Germline values: CDR1 MNHEY, CDR2 SMNVEV (reference sequence). The CDR3 consists of 13 residues. Trimming took 5 bases from V and 7 from J, leaving 12 bases between them. CDR3 nucleotides: TGTGCCAGCAGTGGACAGTCGCGGAATGAGCAGTTCTTC. Its protein is CASSGQSRNEQFF.

The chain joins TRBV28 to TRBJ1-3; 8 bases are shared with TRBD1. The CDR3 covers 14 residues. Germline lookup yields CDR1 MDHEN and CDR2 SYDVKM. The junction had 7 bases not matched to a gene; V was cut back by 8 bases and J by 4 bases. CDR3 in amino acids: CASEPGTGGNTIYF. In DNA, the CDR3 is TGTGCCAGCGAGCCCGGGACAGGAGGAAACACCATATATTTT.

In this sample, this clone turned up once. The chain's CDR3 is CASTPQAGTGEQFF. CDR3 in DNA: TGTGCCAGCACCCCCCAAGCGGGAACCGGTGAGCAGTTCTTC. The rearrangement links TRBV7-2 to TRBJ2-1; 7 bases are shared with TRBD2. J lost 9 bases, V lost 7 bases, and 12 bases had no gene match. The germline V gene encodes CDR1 SGHTA and CDR2 FQGNSA. There are 14 residues in the CDR3.

The rearrangement uses TRBV6-6 and TRBJ2-1; 9 bases are shared with TRBD2. There are 14 residues in the CDR3. Per the germline V gene, CDR1 is MNHNY and CDR2 is SVGAGI (reference sequence). After removal of 2 bases from V and 9 bases from J, the junction contained 5 bases not matched to a gene. CDR3 DNA sequence: TGTGCCAGCAGTTACGGGCGGGAGGGCGGTGAGCAGTTCTTC. This encodes CASSYGREGGEQFF.

The CDR3 nucleotides read TGTGCCAGCTGTTGGACTAGCGGGGTTGAAGAGCAGTACTTC. Amino acid sequence: CASCWTSGVEEQYF. This chain links TRBV2 with TRBJ2-7, with 12 nucleotides matching TRBD2. Unmatched junction bases numbered 9, after V lost 8 bases and J lost 7 bases. Germline CDR1 SNHLY, CDR2 FYNNEI. The CDR3 has 14 residues.

The chain carries TRBV19 and TRBJ2-3, with D maybe TRBD2 (7 bases). The CDR3 covers 15 residues. The V end lost 5 bases, the J end lost 4 bases, and 16 bases lay between the germline ends. CDR1 is LNHDA, CDR2 SQIVND, per germline (reference sequence). The CDR3 region has the DNA TGTGCCAGTAGTCCCCCAGGGGCGGGAGCAGATACGCAGTATTTT. Translating it yields CASSPPGAGADTQYF.

This clone was observed a few times. The chain is built from TRBV7-9 and TRBJ1-1; 7 nucleotides agree with TRBD1. V lost 1 base to trimming and J lost 5 bases; unmatched junction nucleotides: 4. Germline CDR1 and CDR2: SEHNR and FQNEAQ (reference sequence). The CDR3 has 14 amino acids. CDR3 amino acids: CASSLGQGWTEAFF. DNA for the CDR3: TGTGCCAGCAGCTTAGGACAGGGCTGGACTGAAGCTTTCTTT.

Of note for this clone: An end of the junction does not agree with germline; a read error may underlie this. This chain joins TRBV7-9 and TRBJ2-7, with D possibly called TRBD1 or TRBD2 (5 bases each). Germline lookup yields CDR1 SEHNR and CDR2 FQNEAQ (reference sequence). The CDR3 runs 12 residues. The CDR3 nucleotides read TGTTCCAGCAGCTTAGGGGCGGGCGAGCAGTACTTC. It encodes CSSSLGAGEQYF.

The chain uses TRBV10-1 and TRBJ1-3, with no clear D. Trimming stripped 1 base from V and 0 bases from J, with 13 bases between. The CDR3 sequence is 17 residues long. The germline gives CDR1 WNHNN, CDR2 SYGVQD (reference sequence). The CDR3, as DNA: TGCGCCAGCAGTGAGTTGCGGAGGGCCTACTCTGGAAACACCATATATTTT. This sequence encodes CASSELRRAYSGNTIYF.

The chain's CDR3 is CASSFPTKRGLWGNTEAFF. CDR3 coding DNA: TGTGCCAGCAGTTTTCCGACAAAGCGGGGACTTTGGGGGAACACTGAAGCTTTCTTT. The chain links TRBV28 to TRBJ1-1; tentatively, D is TRBD1 (5 bases). The CDR3 runs 19 residues. Germline loops: CDR1 MDHEN, CDR2 SYDVKM. V lost 3 bases, J lost 1 base, and 24 bases lay in between.

This chain joins TRBV7-9 and TRBJ2-7; possibly TRBD2 for D (6 bases). This CDR3 has 13 residues. V lost 6 bases to trimming and J lost 3 bases, with 12 bases between them. The germline V gene has CDR1 SEHNR and CDR2 FQNEAQ (reference sequence). CDR3 coding DNA: TGTGCCAGCAGTCGTTTCGGGGGCTACGAGCAGTACTTC. It specifies CASSRFGGYEQYF.

Only a few counts were recorded for this clone. The V call is TRBV13, the J call TRBJ2-7; D is possibly TRBD2 (6 bases). This CDR3 spans 14 amino acids. From germline, CDR1 is PRHDT and CDR2 FYEKMQ (reference sequence). The V gene lost 2 bases and the J gene lost 4 bases, with 12 bases spanning the gap. The CDR3 loop is CASSLHGGGYEQYF. As DNA, the CDR3 is TGTGCCAGCAGCTTACACGGGGGTGGGTACGAGCAGTACTTC.

The chain has TRBV29-1 and TRBJ2-2; a weak D match, TRBD2 (5 bases). Trimming shortened V by 3 bases and J by 5 bases, and 7 bases separated the two germline ends. This CDR3 comprises 12 residues. CDR1 SQVTM and CDR2 ANQGSEA come from the germline V gene. The CDR3 DNA reads TGCAGCGTTGATCGGGAAACCGGGGAGCTGTTTTTT. Amino acid sequence: CSVDRETGELFF.

V usage is TRBV5-1 and J usage is TRBJ1-5; D unclear. Between the trimmed V and J ends, which lost 1 base and 4 bases, there was a span of 9 bases. CDR3 length: 14 amino acids. Germline V CDR1 and CDR2: SGHRS, YFSETQ. The CDR3 sequence is CASSLQPTNQPQHF. DNA for the CDR3: TGCGCCAGCAGCTTGCAACCCACAAATCAGCCCCAGCATTTT. The entire variable domain, with the rest obtained from reference TRBV5-1 and TRBJ1-5, is as follows: KAGVTQTPRYLIKTRGQQVTLSCSPISGHRSVSWYQQTPGQGLQFLFEYFSETQRNKGNFPGRFSGRQFSNSRSEMNVSTLELGDSALYLCASSLQPTNQPQHFGDGTRLSIL.

The rearrangement joins TRBV28 to TRBJ2-3; possible D gene TRBD2, 7 bases. CDR1 is MDHEN, CDR2 SYDVKM, per germline. V lost 6 bases and J lost 4, with 20 bases in between. This CDR3 has 16 amino acids. The CDR3, as DNA: TGTGCCAGCAGCACGGGAGGTCAGGGGAGGCCAGATACGCAGTATTTT. Amino acid sequence: CASSTGGQGRPDTQYF.

The chain joins TRBV19 to TRBJ2-2; tentative D call: TRBD2 (5 bases). CDR3 length equals 15 residues. Between the trimmed V and J ends, which lost 3 bases and 7 bases, there was a span of 15 bases. CDR1 and CDR2 from the germline V gene are LNHDA and SQIVND (reference sequence). The CDR3 loop reads CASSMTLVPIGELFF. CDR3 nucleotides: TGTGCCAGTAGTATGACACTAGTGCCGATCGGGGAGCTGTTTTTT.

This clone was counted a few times. The chain has TRBV2 and TRBJ2-1; TRBD2 agrees at 9 bases. The CDR3 runs to 14 residues. Germline CDR1 reads SNHLY; CDR2 reads FYNNEI. The V and J ends lost 8 bases and 6 bases, in that order; junction bases with no gene match: 8. CDR3 in amino acids: CASPRGGRANEQFF. The CDR3 region has the DNA TGTGCCAGCCCGCGGGGCGGGAGGGCCAATGAGCAGTTCTTC.

V is TRBV5-5 and J is TRBJ1-1; D remains unclear. V lost 1 base and J lost 1, with 11 bases in between. Germline loops: CDR1 SGHKS, CDR2 YYEKEE (reference sequence). The CDR3 runs to 15 residues. CDR3 DNA sequence: TGTGCCAGCAGCTTGTGGCACAGCTCGAACACTGAAGCTTTCTTT. It codes for CASSLWHSSNTEAFF.

The chain employs TRBV5-1 and TRBJ2-3; 10 bases map to TRBD2. Losses at the gene ends were 3 bases for V and 5 bases for J; bases not matched to a gene: 9. Germline values: CDR1 SGHRS, CDR2 YFSETQ. The CDR3 contains 16 residues. The CDR3 reads CASSSGLAVKEDTQYF. The CDR3 region has the DNA TGCGCCAGCAGCTCTGGACTAGCGGTCAAGGAAGATACGCAGTATTTT.

The CDR3 DNA sequence: TGCGCCAGCAGCTTGGAAGGGGCCGAGCAGTACTTC. It specifies CASSLEGAEQYF. This sequence joins TRBV5-1 and TRBJ2-7; TRBD1 might be the D (5 bases). The CDR3 covers 12 residues. V lost 0 bases and J 6 bases, leaving 7 bases between the germline ends. Germline V gene data show CDR1 as SGHRS and CDR2 as YFSETQ.

The chain carries TRBV9 and TRBJ2-7, with 10 bases that match TRBD1. V dropped 2 bases and J dropped 7; count of bases not matched to a gene: 9. The CDR3 is made up of 15 amino acids. In germline, CDR1 is SGDLS, CDR2 YYNGEE. The CDR3 protein is CASSVTGTGVREQYF. The CDR3 DNA reads TGTGCCAGCAGCGTGACCGGGACAGGGGTGAGGGAGCAGTACTTC.

The CDR3 region is CASRRTGETEAFF. The CDR3 DNA reads TGTGCCAGCAGGCGGACAGGGGAAACTGAAGCTTTCTTT. This chain joins TRBV5-6 and TRBJ1-1; the match to TRBD1 covers 9 bases. Germline loops: CDR1 SGHDT, CDR2 YYEEEE. With 5 bases clipped from V and 5 bases from J, the junction kept 4 bases outside the gene matches. This CDR3 contains 13 residues.

The chain uses TRBV7-2 and TRBJ2-3, with a weak D call TRBD1 (5 bases). CDR1 and CDR2 from the germline V gene are SGHTA and FQGNSA. Trimming cost V 0 bases and J 3 bases, with 13 bases left between them. CDR3 size: 16 residues. The CDR3 DNA follows: TGTGCCAGCAGCTTAGCCGCGACAGATACTACAGATACGCAGTATTTT. As protein: CASSLAATDTTDTQYF.

A single count supports this clone. The rearrangement links TRBV11-2 to TRBJ2-1; D is perhaps TRBD2 (5 bases). This CDR3 has 15 amino acids. Germline CDR1 reads SGHAT; CDR2 reads FQNNGV. V was clipped by 5 bases and J by 6 bases, with 17 bases between them. CDR3 sequence reads: CASSPGRAETNEQFF. In DNA, the CDR3 is TGTGCCAGCAGCCCCGGTCGAGCGGAGACCAATGAGCAGTTCTTC.

Turning to this clone: Other DNA sequences in the same sample also yield this CDR3. The chain couples TRBV27 to TRBJ2-5; D remains unclear. Looked up from germline, CDR1 is MNHEY and CDR2 is SMNVEV (reference sequence). The CDR3 loop spans 13 amino acids. V lost 6 bases, J lost 5 bases, and 13 bases lay in between. Written as DNA, the CDR3 is TGTGCCAGCAGACTATCGGGTGGCGAGACCCAGTACTTC. It codes for CASRLSGGETQYF.

This clone was picked up a small number of times. CDR3 DNA: TGTGCCAGTAGTATAGGATCCGGGATCCCAGAGACCCAGTACTTC. Translated, it gives CASSIGSGIPETQYF. This chain links TRBV19 with TRBJ2-5, with D perhaps matching TRBD2 (5 bases). CDR1 and CDR2 (germline): LNHDA, SQIVND (reference sequence). The CDR3 totals 15 residues. The V and J ends lost 1 base and 4 bases respectively, with 13 bases between them.